Listed here are 21 T cell receptor beta chains from one sample, sequenced in a study of blood T cell repertoires in COVID-19. Method: immunoSEQ multiplex PCR; TCRdb's copy keeps in-frame clones and lacks some. The sample has about 400,000 clones; around nine tenths are singletons. The sequencing sample was made of PBMCs or T cells enriched from blood (not recorded which). These receptors originate from a woman in her twenties or thirties who had recovered from COVID-19.

V gene TRBV7-2 combines with J gene TRBJ1-5; possibly TRBD1 for D (5 bases). Trimming left V 4 bases short and J 2 bases short, with 15 bases between. Germline V gene sequence: CDR1 SGHTA, CDR2 FQGNSA. The CDR3 extends over 16 amino acids. CDR3 sequence reads: CASSWAGGDGNQPQHF. The CDR3 DNA reads TGTGCCAGCAGCTGGGCGGGGGGTGATGGCAATCAGCCCCAGCATTTT.

The rearrangement uses TRBV7-6 and TRBJ2-1; 10 bases fit TRBD2. The V gene end was trimmed by 2 bases and the J gene end by 6 bases; junction bases not matched to a gene: 7. The CDR3 totals 16 residues. CDR1 SGHVS and CDR2 FNYEAQ come from the germline V gene. The CDR3 nucleotides are TGTGCCAGCAGCTTAATTCCTAGCGGGAGTTCCAATGAGCAGTTCTTC. Amino acid sequence: CASSLIPSGSSNEQFF.

The J gene is TRBJ2-5, the V gene TRBV3-1 (or the pseudogene TRBV3-2), with 9 bases fitting TRBD2. V trimming: 3 bases; J trimming: 5 bases; junction bases outside the gene matches: 13. Per germline, CDR1 LGHDT and CDR2 YNNKEL (reference sequence). This CDR3 spans 17 amino acids. The chain's CDR3 is CASSHRPLRGGGETQYF. For the CDR3, the DNA is TGTGCCAGCAGCCACCGTCCACTGCGGGGGGGCGGGGAGACCCAGTACTTC.

CDR3 sequence (DNA): TGCGCCAGCAGTCTTGGCGGGAGGGCGGGTGAGCAGTTCTTC. It specifies CASSLGGRAGEQFF. The gene calls are TRBV10-1 and TRBJ2-1; 9 bases are a match to TRBD2. Germline V gene lookup returns CDR1 WNHNN and CDR2 SYGVQD (reference sequence). The CDR3 totals 14 residues. Unmatched junction bases numbered 8, after V lost 5 bases and J lost 9 bases.

The chain links TRBV6-5 to TRBJ2-4; D may be TRBD1 (6 bases). Germline V gene data show CDR1 as MNHEY and CDR2 as SVGAGI. V shed 0 bases and J shed 2 bases, with 11 bases lying between them. The CDR3 is 16 residues long. The CDR3 is CASSYSGASSKNIQYF. The CDR3 DNA follows: TGTGCCAGCAGTTACTCGGGGGCTTCTTCCAAAAACATTCAGTACTTC.

In this sample, this clone turned up once. The CDR3 nucleotides read TGTGCCAGTAGTATAACAGGGGCGGACACCATATATTTT. As protein: CASSITGADTIYF. This chain uses TRBV19 with TRBJ1-3, with 7 positions matching TRBD1. Looked up from germline, CDR1 is LNHDA and CDR2 is SQIVND (reference sequence). Unmatched junction bases numbered 3, after V lost 2 bases and J lost 8 bases. The CDR3 contains 13 residues.

This rearrangement joins TRBV3-1 (or the pseudogene TRBV3-2) to TRBJ1-1; 10 nucleotides align to TRBD1. The CDR3 totals 13 residues. Germline lookup yields CDR1 LGHDT and CDR2 YNNKEL (reference sequence). V was clipped by 4 bases and J by 6 bases; unmatched bases: 2. CDR3 protein: CASSLGTGAEAFF. The CDR3, as DNA: TGTGCCAGCAGCCTCGGGACAGGGGCTGAAGCTTTCTTT.

V gene TRBV19 combines with J gene TRBJ2-3; D possibly corresponds to TRBD2 (5 bases). V lost 5 bases and J 0 bases, leaving 9 bases between the germline ends. CDR3 length: 14 residues. Germline CDR1 and CDR2: LNHDA and SQIVND (reference sequence). The CDR3 sequence is CASSEGLSTDTQYF. The CDR3 DNA sequence: TGTGCCAGTAGTGAGGGCCTCAGCACAGATACGCAGTATTTT. Full variable domain (remainder filled in from reference TRBV19 and TRBJ2-3): DGGITQSPKYLFRKEGQNVTLSCEQNLNHDAMYWYRQDPGQGLRLIYYSQIVNDFQKGDIAEGYSVSREKKESFPLTVTSAQKNPTAFYLCASSEGLSTDTQYFGPGTRLTVL.

There are a few counts of this clone. The chain is built from TRBV12-5 and TRBJ2-7, with D perhaps matching TRBD1 (6 bases). The CDR3 has 14 amino acids. V shed 5 bases and J shed 2 bases, with 13 bases lying between them. Germline loops: CDR1 LGHNT, CDR2 FRNRAP. The CDR3 DNA sequence: TGTGCTAGTGGTCGGACAGTTAGTACCTACGAGCAGTACTTC. Translation gives CASGRTVSTYEQYF.

The chain joins TRBV5-1 to TRBJ1-1; D gene unclear. Germline values: CDR1 SGHRS, CDR2 YFSETQ. V was clipped by 5 bases and J by 0 bases, with 17 bases between them. The CDR3 consists of 16 residues. DNA for the CDR3: TGCGCCAGCAGGGAGGCCGGTGGGCTTATGAACACTGAAGCTTTCTTT. This gives the protein CASREAGGLMNTEAFF.

The J gene is TRBJ2-7, the V gene TRBV5-1; 9 bases align to TRBD1. With 1 base clipped from V and 3 bases from J, the junction kept 5 bases outside the gene matches. This CDR3 region has 15 residues. Germline lookup yields CDR1 SGHRS and CDR2 YFSETQ. DNA of the CDR3: TGCGCCAGCAGCTTGTGGTTGGGACAGGGCTACGAGCAGTACTTC. Protein product: CASSLWLGQGYEQYF.

This clone has a handful of counts. This chain uses TRBV2 with TRBJ2-1, with no clear D. CDR1 is SNHLY and CDR2 is FYNNEI in the germline V gene. The CDR3 is 11 residues long. V lost 7 bases to trimming and J lost 4 bases, with 5 bases between them. The CDR3 DNA reads as TGTGCCAGCAAATCATACAATGAGCAGTTCTTC. Protein product: CASKSYNEQFF.

The chain uses TRBV18 and TRBJ2-2, with 7 nucleotides matching TRBD1. Germline V gene sequence: CDR1 KGHSH, CDR2 LQKENI. V shed 2 bases and J 2 bases; nucleotides not matched to a gene: 2. This CDR3 has 15 amino acids. The CDR3 bases are TGTGCCAGCTCACCAGGGACAGCCAACACCGGGGAGCTGTTTTTT. Its protein is CASSPGTANTGELFF.

The DNA of the CDR3 is TGTGCCAGCAGGGGCGACAGAATTAATTCACCCCTCCACTTT. This sequence encodes CASRGDRINSPLHF. The genes are TRBV2 and TRBJ1-6; perhaps TRBD1 as D (5 bases). CDR3 length: 14 residues. Trimming pared 6 bases from V and 6 bases from J, leaving 12 bases between. CDR1 and CDR2 (germline): SNHLY, FYNNEI.

The rearrangement links TRBV19 to TRBJ1-2, with D uncertain. CDR3 size: 13 residues. CDR1 and CDR2 from the germline V gene are LNHDA and SQIVND (reference sequence). V dropped 11 bases and J dropped 6 bases, with 19 bases sitting between them. The CDR3 sequence is CAVNEGGLDGYTF. The CDR3 DNA reads TGTGCCGTAAATGAGGGAGGGCTGGATGGCTACACCTTC.

This clone was counted a single time. This chain links TRBV30 with TRBJ2-6, with a weak D call TRBD1 (8 bases). The CDR3 is 15 residues long. Trimming took 8 bases from V and 0 from J, leaving 14 bases between them. Germline V gene sequence: CDR1 GTSNPN, CDR2 SVGIG (reference sequence). The chain's CDR3 is CARGDRSSGANVLTF. The CDR3 coding sequence is TGTGCCCGGGGGGACAGGAGCTCTGGGGCCAACGTCCTGACTTTC.

The gene calls are TRBV5-1 and TRBJ2-3; the D is unclear. CDR1 and CDR2 (germline): SGHRS, YFSETQ. V lost 0 bases and J lost 1, with 3 bases in between. This CDR3 comprises 13 residues. This CDR3 is CASSLVGTDTQYF. In nucleotides, the CDR3 is TGCGCCAGCAGCTTGGTAGGCACAGATACGCAGTATTTT.

V is TRBV3-1 (or the pseudogene TRBV3-2) and J is TRBJ2-2, with a tentative D call TRBD2 (5 bases). V dropped 4 bases and J dropped 2 bases, with 20 bases sitting between them. This CDR3 region has 18 residues. CDR1 and CDR2 (germline): LGHDT, YNNKEL (reference sequence). For the CDR3, the DNA is TGTGCCAGCAGCCTCCCGGTGAGGGCCTCGGGAAACACCGGGGAGCTGTTTTTT. Translated, it gives CASSLPVRASGNTGELFF.

The J gene is TRBJ2-5, the V gene TRBV7-6, with 7 bases that match TRBD1. Trimming cost V 5 bases and J 4 bases; bases outside gene matches: 10. CDR1 is SGHVS, CDR2 FNYEAQ, per germline. The CDR3 extends over 15 amino acids. CDR3 DNA: TGTGCCAGCAGCCCTACCGGGACAGCCTCAGAGACCCAGTACTTC. Amino acids: CASSPTGTASETQYF.

This clone showed up just once. This chain links TRBV4-2 with TRBJ2-5; the match to TRBD2 covers 7 bases. CDR3 length: 17 amino acids. Germline V CDR1 and CDR2: LGHNA, YNFKEQ. Trimming took 0 bases from V and 1 from J; bases not matched to a gene: 8. CDR3: CASSQETGTNLQETQYF. CDR3 DNA sequence: TGTGCCAGCAGCCAAGAAACCGGGACTAACCTCCAAGAGACCCAGTACTTC.

The chain recombines TRBV28 with TRBJ1-2; weak D call: TRBD1 (6 bases). Germline V gene lookup returns CDR1 MDHEN and CDR2 SYDVKM. The CDR3 totals 14 residues. The V and J ends lost 10 bases and 0 bases respectively, with 15 bases between them. The CDR3 DNA reads TGTGCCACCGGCAACAGGGTCACTAACTATGGCTACACCTTC. It is translated as CATGNRVTNYGYTF.